This entry describes one T cell receptor beta chain. Germline V gene lookup returns CDR1 MNHEY and CDR2 SVGEGT. Between the trimmed V and J ends, which lost 6 bases and 1 base, there was a span of 19 bases. This CDR3 is built from 16 residues. Clones were read by immunoSEQ multiplex PCR, and TCRdb kept only the in-frame ones, dropping some. The sample contains around 150,000 clones, about 89% of which appear only once. These data are taken from a study of T cell responses to AZD1222 COVID-19 vaccine. The receptor was derived from an adult who received the MenACWY meningococcal vaccine as a control. The V call is TRBV6-2 or TRBV6-3, the J call TRBJ2-7; weak D call: TRBD2 (6 bases). The material was peripheral blood, obtained 28 days after the second dose of the MenACWY control vaccine. In DNA form, the CDR3 reads TGTGCCAGCAGCTATAGTTTTCGTCGGGGGTCCTACGAGCAGTACTTC. Translation gives CASSYSFRRGSYEQYF.